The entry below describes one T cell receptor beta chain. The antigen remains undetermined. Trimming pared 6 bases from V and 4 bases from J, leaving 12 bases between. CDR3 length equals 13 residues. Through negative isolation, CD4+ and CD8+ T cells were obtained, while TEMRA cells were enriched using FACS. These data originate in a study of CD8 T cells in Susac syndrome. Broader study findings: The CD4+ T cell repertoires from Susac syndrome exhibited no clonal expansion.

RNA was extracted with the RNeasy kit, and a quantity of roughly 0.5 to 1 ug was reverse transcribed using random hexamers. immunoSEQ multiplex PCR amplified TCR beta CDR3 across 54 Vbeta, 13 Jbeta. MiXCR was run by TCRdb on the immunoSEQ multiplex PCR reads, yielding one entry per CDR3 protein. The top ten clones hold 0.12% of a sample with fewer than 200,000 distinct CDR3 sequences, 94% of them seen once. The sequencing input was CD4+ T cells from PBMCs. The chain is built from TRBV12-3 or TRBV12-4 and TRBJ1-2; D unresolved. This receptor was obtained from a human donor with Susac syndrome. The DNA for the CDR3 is TGTGCCAGCAGGGAGGGAAGGGCCTATGGCTACACCTTC. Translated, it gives CASREGRAYGYTF.